The rows below give T cell receptor beta chains drawn from one sample of a study of T cells after yellow fever vaccination. TCRdb passed the 5' RACE reads through MiXCR, listing each CDR3 protein once. The sample comprises some 250,000 distinct CDR3 sequences, 6.5% to 8.5% of which are singletons, and 0.85% rests with the top ten. Source: CD4+ T cells sorted from PBMCs, taken 15 days after the yellow fever booster vaccination. Receptors originate from a man aged 30 to 45 who received the YFV17D yellow fever vaccine. The CDR3 runs from the conserved cysteine through the conserved F or W. D genes are given only for firm matches. Clone size, where shown, is once, few, many, or a class for clones that have expanded.

J: TRBJ2-7
size: few
V: TRBV18
D: NA
CDR3: CASSPLDSEQYF
DNA: TGTGCCAGCTCACCCCTGGACAGCGAGCAGTACTTC

J: TRBJ1-5
size: NA
V: TRBV6-5
D: NA
CDR3: CASSYSSSNQPQHF
DNA: TGTGCCAGCAGTTACTCGTCAAGCAATCAGCCCCAGCATTTT

J: TRBJ1-4
size: many
V: TRBV12-3/TRBV12-4
D: TRBD1
CDR3: CASIRDREEKLFF
DNA: TGTGCCAGCATCCGGGACAGGGAAGAAAAACTGTTTTTT

J: TRBJ1-4
size: few
V: TRBV20-1
D: NA
CDR3: CSARGATGRVDEKLFF
DNA: TGCAGTGCTAGAGGAGCGACCGGCAGGGTAGACGAAAAACTGTTTTTT

J: TRBJ2-7
size: few
V: TRBV20-1
D: TRBD2
CDR3: CSARDPGGSHYEQYF
DNA: TGCAGTGCTAGAGATCCGGGCGGGAGCCACTACGAGCAGTACTTC

J: TRBJ2-7
size: NA
V: TRBV29-1
D: NA
CDR3: CSAMTRGSSYEQYF
DNA: TGCAGCGCGATGACCAGGGGTAGTTCCTACGAGCAGTACTTC

J: TRBJ2-7
size: NA
V: TRBV7-2
D: TRBD2
CDR3: CASSKGSGPALPYEQYF
DNA: TGTGCCAGCAGTAAAGGTAGCGGGCCCGCACTTCCCTACGAGCAGTACTTC

J: TRBJ2-1
size: few
V: TRBV28
D: NA
CDR3: CASSSPLQGFSGRAYNEQFF
DNA: TGTGCCAGCAGTTCGCCTCTACAGGGTTTCAGCGGTCGAGCCTACAATGAGCAGTTCTTC

J: TRBJ2-5
size: many
V: TRBV5-1
D: NA
CDR3: CASSFVSQETQYF
DNA: TGCGCCAGCAGCTTCGTGAGCCAAGAGACCCAGTACTTC

J: TRBJ1-2
size: NA
V: TRBV7-2
D: NA
CDR3: CASSLNTECGYTF
DNA: TGTGCCAGCAGCTTAAACACCGAATGTGGCTACACCTTC

J: TRBJ2-7
size: NA
V: TRBV6-5
D: TRBD2
CDR3: CASSYSKASGSTYEQYF
DNA: TGTGCCAGCAGTTACTCGAAAGCTAGCGGGAGCACCTACGAGCAGTACTTC

J: TRBJ2-7
size: NA
V: TRBV20-1
D: NA
CDR3: CSASLTTRNYEQYF
DNA: TGCAGTGCTAGCTTGACTACCAGAAACTACGAGCAGTACTTC

J: TRBJ2-5
size: few
V: TRBV5-1
D: TRBD1
CDR3: CASSLEGARETQYF
DNA: TGCGCCAGCAGCTTAGAGGGGGCGCGGGAGACCCAGTACTTC

J: TRBJ2-3
size: few
V: TRBV29-1
D: NA
CDR3: CSVVGPTSTDTQYF
DNA: TGCAGCGTCGTGGGGCCGACTAGCACAGATACGCAGTATTTT

J: TRBJ2-7
size: NA
V: TRBV30
D: TRBD2
CDR3: CAWSVTGGPYEQYF
DNA: TGTGCCTGGAGTGTAACGGGAGGTCCCTACGAGCAGTACTTC

J: TRBJ1-6
size: few
V: TRBV19
D: NA
CDR3: CASSDKYNSPLHF
DNA: TGTGCCAGTAGTGACAAGTATAATTCACCCCTCCACTTT

J: TRBJ2-1
size: few
V: TRBV20-1
D: NA
CDR3: CSATDLAKGYNEQFF
DNA: TGCAGTGCTACTGATCTAGCGAAAGGCTACAATGAGCAGTTCTTC

J: TRBJ2-7
size: many
V: TRBV20-1
D: NA
CDR3: CSAPTLNYEQYF
DNA: TGCAGTGCTCCTACCCTAAACTACGAGCAGTACTTC

J: TRBJ1-1
size: NA
V: TRBV19
D: NA
CDR3: CASRRGTGTSEAFF
DNA: TGTGCCAGTAGAAGGGGGACGGGGACGTCTGAAGCTTTCTTT

J: TRBJ2-2
size: NA
V: TRBV2
D: NA
CDR3: CASKVGELFF
DNA: TGTGCCAGCAAAGTGGGGGAGCTGTTTTTT

J: TRBJ2-4
size: NA
V: TRBV4-2
D: TRBD2
CDR3: CASGPGGLAGRGKNIQYF
DNA: TGTGCCAGCGGCCCCGGGGGACTAGCGGGACGGGGCAAAAACATTCAGTACTTC